This is a list of T cell receptor beta chains from one sample in a study of blood T cell repertoires in COVID-19. The data were produced by immunoSEQ multiplex PCR, yet TCRdb's version contains in-frame clones alone and is incomplete. The table has around 100,000 clones, around 85% seen once; the top ten hold roughly 5%. Input material: peripheral blood. The receptors shown here come from a woman aged 55-70 years with COVID-19, enrolled during active disease. The conserved cysteine and the conserved F or W are not part of the CDR3 here. The D gene is left open where the match is weak.

TRBJ2-1	TRBD2	TRBV7-7	ASSSTSGGSYNEQF
TRBJ1-1	NA	TRBV4-2	ASSQEATGGRTEAF
TRBJ1-1	NA	TRBV6-5	ASSLGLSTEAF
TRBJ1-2	NA	TRBV12-3/TRBV12-4	ASSFDGERGYT
TRBJ2-2	TRBD2	TRBV6-5	ASSSSLAVTGELF
TRBJ1-1	NA	TRBV4-1	ASSQDHEEEAF
TRBJ1-4	NA	TRBV15	ATSRYRSNEKLF
TRBJ1-6	TRBD1	TRBV6-4	ASSDLTGGNSPLH
TRBJ2-5	TRBD2	TRBV20-1	SASSGGAWQETQY
TRBJ1-2	TRBD1	TRBV29-1	SVVGTGGHRGYT
TRBJ2-5	NA	TRBV10-3	ASSTEYQETQY
TRBJ1-2	TRBD1	TRBV18	ASSPARDRDAGYT
TRBJ1-1	NA	TRBV15	ATSVWPSEAF
TRBJ1-1	TRBD1	TRBV12-5	ASGSPVGQGRLVEAF
TRBJ1-1	TRBD1	TRBV7-2	ASSRNGQGNTEAF
TRBJ1-1	NA	TRBV27	ASSLSRDSVEAF
TRBJ2-7	NA	TRBV12-3/TRBV12-4	ASSPLLSRQY
TRBJ1-2	NA	TRBV3-1/TRBV3-2	ASSQTRDTGYT
TRBJ1-2	NA	TRBV6-1	ASSERENYGYT
TRBJ1-2	NA	TRBV3-1/TRBV3-2	ASSSAGGYT
TRBJ1-2	TRBD1	TRBV20-1	SASMTGTGGHGYT
TRBJ2-1	TRBD2	TRBV5-4	ASSLAGGGAFNEQF
TRBJ1-2	TRBD1	TRBV7-9	ASSFLPGQGYYGYT